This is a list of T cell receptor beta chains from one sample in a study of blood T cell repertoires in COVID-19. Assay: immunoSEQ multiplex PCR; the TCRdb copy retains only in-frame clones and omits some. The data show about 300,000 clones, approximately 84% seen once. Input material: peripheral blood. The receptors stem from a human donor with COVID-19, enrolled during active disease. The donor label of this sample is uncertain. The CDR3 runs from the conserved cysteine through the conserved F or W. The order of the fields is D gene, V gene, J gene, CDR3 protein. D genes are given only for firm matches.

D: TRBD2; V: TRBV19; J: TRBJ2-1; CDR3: CASTQLAGEYNEQFF
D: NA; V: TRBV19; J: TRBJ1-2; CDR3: CASSIDLGLPYGYTF
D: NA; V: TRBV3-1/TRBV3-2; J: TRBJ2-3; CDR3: CASSSTPSPGFTQYF
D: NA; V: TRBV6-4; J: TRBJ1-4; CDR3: CASRVTGQNNEKLFF
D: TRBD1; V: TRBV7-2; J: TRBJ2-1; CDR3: CASSLGGTGWVYNEQFF
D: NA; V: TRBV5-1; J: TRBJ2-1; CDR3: CASSLESALGEQFF
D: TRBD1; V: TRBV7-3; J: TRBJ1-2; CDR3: CASSLAGTGLNGYTF
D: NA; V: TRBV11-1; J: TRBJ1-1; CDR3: CASSLGVGANTEAFF
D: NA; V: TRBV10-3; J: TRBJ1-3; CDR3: CAISPLDRRRGNTIYF
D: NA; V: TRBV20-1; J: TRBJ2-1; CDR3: CSASSLATNYNEQFF
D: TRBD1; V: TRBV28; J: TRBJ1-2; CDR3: CASSSGDRALNYGYTF
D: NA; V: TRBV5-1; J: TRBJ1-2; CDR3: CASSLSRAIYGYTF
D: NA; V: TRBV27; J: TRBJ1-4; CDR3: CASSYDSVSEKLFF
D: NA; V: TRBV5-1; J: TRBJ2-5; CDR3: CASSLKARYQETQYF
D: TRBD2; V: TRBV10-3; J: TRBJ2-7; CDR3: CAISDGRLAGAIYEQYF
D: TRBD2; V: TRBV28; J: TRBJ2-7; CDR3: CASNPSGRTLYF
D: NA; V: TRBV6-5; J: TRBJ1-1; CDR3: CASRQNLRGGTEAFF
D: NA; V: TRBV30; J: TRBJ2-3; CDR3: CAWSPSNTQYF
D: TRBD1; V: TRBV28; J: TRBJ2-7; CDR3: CASIRQGRAHF
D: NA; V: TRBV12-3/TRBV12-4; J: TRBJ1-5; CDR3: CASSIGGDQPQHF
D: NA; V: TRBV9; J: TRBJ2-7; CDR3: CASSVDDRREQYF
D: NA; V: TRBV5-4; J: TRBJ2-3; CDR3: CASSSITSADTQYF
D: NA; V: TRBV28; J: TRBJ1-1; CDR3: CASRKQGNTEAFF
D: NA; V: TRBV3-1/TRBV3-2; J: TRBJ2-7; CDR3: CASSQDLGYPYEQYF
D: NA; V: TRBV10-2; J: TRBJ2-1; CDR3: CASSGGTPRADEQFF
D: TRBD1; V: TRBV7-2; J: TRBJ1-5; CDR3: CASSLEAGGTNQPQHF
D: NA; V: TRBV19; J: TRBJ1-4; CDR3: CASSSSGGDWEKLFF
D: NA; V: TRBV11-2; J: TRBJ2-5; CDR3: CASSQGGAGETQYF
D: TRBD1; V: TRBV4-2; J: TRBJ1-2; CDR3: CASSRLQGNTLNYGYTF
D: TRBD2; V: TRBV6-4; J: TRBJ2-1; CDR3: CASSASGPYNEQFF
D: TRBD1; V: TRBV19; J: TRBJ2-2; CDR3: CASTMGTGTNTGELFF
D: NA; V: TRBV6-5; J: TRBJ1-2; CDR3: CASSYSGRRVWGYTF
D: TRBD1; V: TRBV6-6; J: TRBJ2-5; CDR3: CASSYLETGTETQYF
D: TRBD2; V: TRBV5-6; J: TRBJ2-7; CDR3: CASSLVGGWYEQYF
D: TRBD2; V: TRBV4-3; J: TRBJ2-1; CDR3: CASSHRTSGYNEQFF
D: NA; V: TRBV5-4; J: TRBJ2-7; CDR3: CASSLAVWGEEYEQYF
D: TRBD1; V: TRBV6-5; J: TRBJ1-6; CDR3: CASSRTGNSPLHF
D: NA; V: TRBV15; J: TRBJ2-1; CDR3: CATSRETPSSYNEQFF
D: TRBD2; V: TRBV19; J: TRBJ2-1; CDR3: CASSTPASGRLNEQFF
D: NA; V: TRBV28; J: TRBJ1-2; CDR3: CASSPPGGEYSYGYTF
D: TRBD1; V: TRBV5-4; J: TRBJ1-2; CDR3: CASSSAGGLYGYTF
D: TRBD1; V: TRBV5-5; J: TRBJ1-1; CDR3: CASSSYQGQGVEAFF
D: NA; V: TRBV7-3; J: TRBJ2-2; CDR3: CASSLGGEPGELFF
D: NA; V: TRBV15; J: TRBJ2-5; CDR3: CATSRDYQGGETQYF
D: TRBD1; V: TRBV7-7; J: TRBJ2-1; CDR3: CASSSGTGGYNEQFF
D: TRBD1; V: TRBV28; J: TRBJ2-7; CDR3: CASRQGGYEQYF
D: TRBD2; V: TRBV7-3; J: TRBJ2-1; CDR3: CASSRAGENNEQFF
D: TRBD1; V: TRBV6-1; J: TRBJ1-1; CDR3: CASSEVWDSETGAFF
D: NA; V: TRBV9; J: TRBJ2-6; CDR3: CASSVGTAGANVLTF
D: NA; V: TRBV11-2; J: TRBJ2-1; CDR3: CASSLGRRASSYNEQFF
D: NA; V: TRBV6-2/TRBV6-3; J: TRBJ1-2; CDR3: CASSPSVYYGYTF